These 15 T cell receptor beta chains originate from one sample sequenced in a study of T cells in Graves' hyperthyroidism and ophthalmopathy. Using RNA transcripts as the source, TCR beta CDR3 regions were amplified. HTBI primers were used for first-round RT-PCR of the TCR CDR3. TCRdb reprocessed the multiplex PCR reads with MiXCR, giving one entry per CDR3 protein. The profile shows more than 450,000 distinct CDR3 sequences, about 20% of them singletons. Sequencing was carried out using blood. Receptors were obtained from a man aged 35 to 55 with Graves' ophthalmopathy.

CDR3: CASSQDEFSTDTQYF. The CDR3 region has the DNA TGTGCCAGCAGCCAAGATGAGTTTAGCACAGATACGCAGTATTTT. The gene calls are TRBV4-2 and TRBJ2-3; D gene unclear. CDR1 is LGHNA and CDR2 is YNFKEQ in the germline V gene. This CDR3 comprises 15 residues. The V gene lost 0 bases and the J gene lost 0 bases, with 7 bases spanning the gap.

This chain connects TRBV18 to TRBJ2-2, with a weak D call TRBD1 (6 bases). The CDR3 length is 17 residues. Germline V gene sequence: CDR1 KGHSH, CDR2 LQKENI. The V and J ends lost 2 bases and 4 bases respectively, with 17 bases between them. CDR3 bases: TGTGCCAGCTCACCAGTTGAAGTCGCAGGGGTCACCGGGGAGCTGTTTTTT. This codes for CASSPVEVAGVTGELFF.

This clonotype has only a few counts. V is TRBV29-1 and J is TRBJ2-6, with 7 positions matching TRBD1. Germline assignment: CDR1 SQVTM and CDR2 ANQGSEA. This CDR3 contains 14 residues. The trim removed 6 bases at V and 4 bases at J, leaving 6 bases unmatched. The CDR3, as DNA: TGCAGCGTGTATACAGGGGTCGGGGCCAACGTCCTGACTTTC. Translating gives CSVYTGVGANVLTF.

The rearrangement uses TRBV4-1 and TRBJ2-7; TRBD2 matches at 7 bases. The CDR3 has 16 residues. With V trimmed by 0 bases and J by 2 bases, 7 bases remained unmatched. Per germline, CDR1 MGHRA and CDR2 YSYEKL. The CDR3 region has the DNA TGCGCCAGCAGCCAAGAGGGAGCGGGGATCACCTACGAGCAGTACTTC. Its translation: CASSQEGAGITYEQYF.

This clonotype was found many times. V usage is TRBV12-3 or TRBV12-4 and J usage is TRBJ1-2; tentative D call: TRBD1 (6 bases). The CDR3 runs 15 residues. V was cut by 2 bases and J by 5 bases, with 15 bases left in between. The CDR3 nucleotides read TGTGCCAGCAGTTTATTTCGCAGGGGAGGATATGGCTACACCTTC. Translating it yields CASSLFRRGGYGYTF.

This clonotype appeared many times. The chain uses TRBV28 and TRBJ1-1; 8 bases map to TRBD1. With V trimmed by 4 bases and J by 6 bases, 7 bases remained unmatched. CDR1 is MDHEN and CDR2 is SYDVKM in the germline V gene. The CDR3 spans 14 residues. CDR3: CASSSRTGTPEAFF. DNA for the CDR3: TGTGCCAGCAGTTCTAGGACAGGGACACCTGAAGCTTTCTTT. Using reference TRBV28 and TRBJ1-1 for the parts outside the CDR3, the full variable domain is DVKVTQSSRYLVKRTGEKVFLECVQDMDHENMFWYRQDPGLGLRLIYFSYDVKMKEKGDIPEGYSVSREKKERFSLILESASTNQTSMYLCASSSRTGTPEAFFGQGTRLTVV.

This clonotype was observed a handful of times. The chain combines TRBV3-1 with TRBJ2-7; the D is unclear. CDR1 and CDR2 from the germline V gene are LGHDT and YNNKEL (reference sequence). This CDR3 is built from 14 residues. The V end lost 1 base, the J end lost 0 bases, and 7 bases lay between the germline ends. CDR3 coding DNA: TGTGCCAGCAGCCAAGGGACGCTCTCCTACGAGCAGTACTTC. Translated, it gives CASSQGTLSYEQYF.

This clonotype was seen repeatedly, ten times or more. The chain recombines TRBV5-1 with TRBJ1-2; TRBD1 might be the D (6 bases). The CDR3 contains 14 residues. V lost 4 bases, J lost 3 bases, and 13 bases lay in between. In germline, CDR1 is SGHRS, CDR2 YFSETQ. The CDR3 reads CASSTTGHDYGYTF. In DNA, the CDR3 is TGCGCCAGCAGCACGACAGGTCACGACTATGGCTACACCTTC.

This chain connects TRBV28 to TRBJ1-2, with 7 bases fitting TRBD1. Germline loops: CDR1 MDHEN, CDR2 SYDVKM. This CDR3 is built from 14 residues. The V segment lost 3 bases and the J segment 4 bases; nucleotides outside the gene matches: 5. CDR3 in amino acids: CASSFLGTVYGYTF. The DNA for the CDR3 is TGTGCCAGCAGTTTCCTGGGGACAGTCTATGGCTACACCTTC.

This clonotype occurred many times. The rearrangement joins TRBV14 to TRBJ1-1; 7 nucleotides match TRBD1. V gave up 5 bases and J gave up 4 bases; unmatched junction bases: 7. Germline lookup yields CDR1 SGHDN and CDR2 FVKESK. The CDR3 length is 14 residues. The CDR3 region is CASSYRGVGTEAFF. Written as DNA, the CDR3 is TGTGCCAGCAGCTACAGGGGCGTGGGCACTGAAGCTTTCTTT. Full variable domain (missing parts from reference TRBV14 and TRBJ1-1): EAGVTQFPSHSVIEKGQTVTLRCDPISGHDNLYWYRRVMGKEIKFLLHFVKESKQDESGMPNNRFLAERTGGTYSTLKVQPAELEDSGVYFCASSYRGVGTEAFFGQGTRLTVV.

At least ten counts were recorded for this clonotype. The chain recombines TRBV7-9 with TRBJ2-1; D is unresolved. Looked up from germline, CDR1 is SEHNR and CDR2 is FQNEAQ (reference sequence). The V and J ends lost 4 bases and 0 bases respectively, with 16 bases between them. The CDR3 is 17 residues long. In DNA form, the CDR3 reads TGTGCCAGCAGCTCTCTCCCCCCGGAGAGCTCCTACAATGAGCAGTTCTTC. This codes for CASSSLPPESSYNEQFF.

The rearrangement links TRBV7-6 to TRBJ1-6, with D possibly TRBD1 on 5 matching bases. Trimming stripped 1 base from V and 6 bases from J, with 10 bases between. Germline V gives CDR1 SGHVS, CDR2 FNYEAQ. This CDR3 contains 15 residues. The CDR3 spells CASSLGAGINSPLHF. CDR3 bases: TGTGCCAGCAGCTTAGGGGCAGGGATTAATTCACCCCTCCACTTT. Filled out from reference TRBV7-6 and TRBJ1-6, the complete variable domain reads GAGVSQSPRYKVTKRGQDVALRCDPISGHVSLYWYRQALGQGPEFLTYFNYEAQQDKSGLPNDRFSAERPEGSISTLTIQRTEQRDSAMYRCASSLGAGINSPLHFGNGTRLTVT.

In its sample, this clonotype was seen many times. The rearrangement joins TRBV6-5 to TRBJ2-5; D not certain. This CDR3 is built from 16 residues. Germline V gene lookup returns CDR1 MNHEY and CDR2 SVGAGI. The V end lost 0 bases, the J end lost 1 base, and 12 bases lay between the germline ends. As DNA, the CDR3 is TGTGCCAGCAGTTACTCGCCCTTAGAGTCCCAAGAGACCCAGTACTTC. Protein sequence: CASSYSPLESQETQYF.

This clonotype was seen many times. This chain's CDR3 is CASRRQGASYGYTF. DNA for the CDR3: TGTGCCAGCAGACGACAGGGGGCATCTTATGGCTACACCTTC. The V gene is TRBV3-1, the J gene TRBJ1-2, with 10 bases aligning to TRBD1. V was clipped by 6 bases and J by 5 bases; unmatched bases: 6. There are 14 residues in the CDR3. The germline CDR1 and CDR2 sequences are LGHDT and YNNKEL (reference sequence).

This chain uses TRBV11-2 with TRBJ2-1; 13 bases line up with TRBD2. V gave up 6 bases and J gave up 5 bases; unmatched junction bases: 13. The CDR3 is made up of 18 amino acids. CDR1 is SGHAT, CDR2 FQNNGV, per germline. In DNA form, the CDR3 reads TGTGCCAGCAGGTGGACTAGCGGGAGTTCTATGGGTCACAATGAGCAGTTCTTC. Protein: CASRWTSGSSMGHNEQFF.